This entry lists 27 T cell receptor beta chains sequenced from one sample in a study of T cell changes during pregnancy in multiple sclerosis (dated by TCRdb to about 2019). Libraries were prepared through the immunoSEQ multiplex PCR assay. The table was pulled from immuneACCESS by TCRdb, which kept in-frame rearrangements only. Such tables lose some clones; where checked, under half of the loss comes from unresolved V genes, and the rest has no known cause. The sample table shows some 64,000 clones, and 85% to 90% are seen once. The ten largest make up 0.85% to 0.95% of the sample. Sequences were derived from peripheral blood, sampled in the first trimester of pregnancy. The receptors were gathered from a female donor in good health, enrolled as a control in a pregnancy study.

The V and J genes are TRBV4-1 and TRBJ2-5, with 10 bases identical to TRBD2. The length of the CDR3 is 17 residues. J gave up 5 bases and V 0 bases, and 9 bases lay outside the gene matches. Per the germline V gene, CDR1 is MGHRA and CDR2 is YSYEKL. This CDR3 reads CASSQDTLAGVWETQYF. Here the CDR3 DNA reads TGCGCCAGCAGCCAAGATACCCTAGCGGGGGTTTGGGAGACCCAGTACTTC.

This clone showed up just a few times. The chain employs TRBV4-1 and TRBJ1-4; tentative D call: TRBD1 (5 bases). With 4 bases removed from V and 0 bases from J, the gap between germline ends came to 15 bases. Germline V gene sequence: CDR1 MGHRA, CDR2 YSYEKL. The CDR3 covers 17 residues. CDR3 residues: CASSPGHSTATNEKLFF. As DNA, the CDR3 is TGCGCCAGCAGCCCCGGACATTCTACTGCAACTAATGAAAAACTGTTTTTT.

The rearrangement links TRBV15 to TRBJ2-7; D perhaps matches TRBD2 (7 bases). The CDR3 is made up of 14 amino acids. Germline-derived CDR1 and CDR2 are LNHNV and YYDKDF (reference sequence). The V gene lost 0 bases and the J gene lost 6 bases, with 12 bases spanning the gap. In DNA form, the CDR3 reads TGTGCCACCAGCAGAGATCCGGGGGGCGCCGAGCAGTACTTC. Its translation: CATSRDPGGAEQYF. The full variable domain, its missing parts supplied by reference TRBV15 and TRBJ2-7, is DAMVIQNPRYQVTQFGKPVTLSCSQTLNHNVMYWYQQKSSQAPKLLFHYYDKDFNNEADTPDNFQSRRPNTSFCFLDIRSPGLGDTAMYLCATSRDPGGAEQYFGPGTRLTVT.

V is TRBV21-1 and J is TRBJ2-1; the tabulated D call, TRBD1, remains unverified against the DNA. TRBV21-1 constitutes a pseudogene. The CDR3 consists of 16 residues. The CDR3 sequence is CASSKGGTGEDNEQFF. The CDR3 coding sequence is TGTGCCAGCAGCAAAGGGGGGACAGGGGAAGACAATGAGCAGTTCTTC.

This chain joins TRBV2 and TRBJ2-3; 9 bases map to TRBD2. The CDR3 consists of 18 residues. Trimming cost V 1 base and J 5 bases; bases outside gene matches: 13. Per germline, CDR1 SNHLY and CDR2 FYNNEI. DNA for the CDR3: TGTGCCAGCAGTGAAGGGGGGCGCCTAGCGGGGCCAGGAGATACGCAGTATTTT. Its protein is CASSEGGRLAGPGDTQYF.

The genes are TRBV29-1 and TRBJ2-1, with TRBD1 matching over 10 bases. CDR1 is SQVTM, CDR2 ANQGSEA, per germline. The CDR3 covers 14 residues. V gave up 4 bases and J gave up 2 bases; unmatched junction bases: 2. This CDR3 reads CSVGQGAPYNEQFF. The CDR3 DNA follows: TGCAGCGTTGGACAGGGGGCACCCTACAATGAGCAGTTCTTC.

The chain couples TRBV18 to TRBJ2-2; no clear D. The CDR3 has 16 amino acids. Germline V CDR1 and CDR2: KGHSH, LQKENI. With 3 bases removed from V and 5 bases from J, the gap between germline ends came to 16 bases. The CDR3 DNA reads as TGTGCCAGCTCACCCTCCCTCTCAGGTCAAACCGGGGAGCTGTTTTTT. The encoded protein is CASSPSLSGQTGELFF. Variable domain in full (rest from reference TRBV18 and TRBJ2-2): NAGVMQNPRHLVRRRGQEARLRCSPMKGHSHVYWYRQLPEEGLKFMVYLQKENIIDESGMPKERFSAEFPKEGPSILRIQQVVRGDSAAYFCASSPSLSGQTGELFFGEGSRLTVL.

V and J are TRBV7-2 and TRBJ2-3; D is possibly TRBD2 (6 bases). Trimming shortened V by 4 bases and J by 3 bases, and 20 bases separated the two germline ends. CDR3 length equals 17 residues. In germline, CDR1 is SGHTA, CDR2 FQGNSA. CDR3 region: CASSSYGAGFGTDTQYF. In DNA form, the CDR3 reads TGTGCCAGCAGCTCCTACGGGGCGGGGTTTGGAACAGATACGCAGTATTTT.

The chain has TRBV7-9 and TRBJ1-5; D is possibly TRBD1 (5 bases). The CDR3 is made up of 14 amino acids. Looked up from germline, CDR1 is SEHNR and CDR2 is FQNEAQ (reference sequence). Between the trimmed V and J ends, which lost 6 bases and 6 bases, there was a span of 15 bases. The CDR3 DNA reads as TGTGCCAGCAGACTCAGGAACCAGGGTCAGCCCCAGCATTTT. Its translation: CASRLRNQGQPQHF.

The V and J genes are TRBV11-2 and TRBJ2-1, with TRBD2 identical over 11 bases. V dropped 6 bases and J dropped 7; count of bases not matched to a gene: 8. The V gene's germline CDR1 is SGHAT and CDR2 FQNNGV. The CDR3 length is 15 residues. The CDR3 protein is CASSLLAGGRNEQFF. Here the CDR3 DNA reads TGTGCCAGCAGTTTATTAGCGGGGGGGAGGAATGAGCAGTTCTTC.

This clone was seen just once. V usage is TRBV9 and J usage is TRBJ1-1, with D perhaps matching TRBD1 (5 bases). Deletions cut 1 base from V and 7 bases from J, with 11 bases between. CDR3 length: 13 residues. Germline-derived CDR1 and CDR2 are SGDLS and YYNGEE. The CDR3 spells CASSVRGEGEAFF. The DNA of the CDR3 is TGTGCCAGCAGCGTAAGAGGGGAGGGTGAAGCTTTCTTT.

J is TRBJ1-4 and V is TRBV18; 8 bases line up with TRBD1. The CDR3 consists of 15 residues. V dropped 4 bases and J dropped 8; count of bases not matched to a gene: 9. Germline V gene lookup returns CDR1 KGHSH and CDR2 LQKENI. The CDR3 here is CASSQATGEGEKLFF. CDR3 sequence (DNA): TGTGCCAGCTCACAAGCGACAGGGGAGGGAGAAAAACTGTTTTTT.

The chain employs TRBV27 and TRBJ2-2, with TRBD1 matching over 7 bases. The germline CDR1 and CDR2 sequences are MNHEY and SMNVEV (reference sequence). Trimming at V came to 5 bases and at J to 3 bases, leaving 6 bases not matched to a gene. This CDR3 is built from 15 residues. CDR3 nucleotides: TGTGCCAGCAGTCGAGACAGGGTCGACACCGGGGAGCTGTTTTTT. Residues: CASSRDRVDTGELFF.

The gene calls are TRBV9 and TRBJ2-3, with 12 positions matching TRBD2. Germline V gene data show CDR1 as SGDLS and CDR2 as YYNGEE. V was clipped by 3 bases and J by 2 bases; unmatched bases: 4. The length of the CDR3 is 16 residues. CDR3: CASSASGGADTDTQYF. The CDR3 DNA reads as TGTGCCAGCAGCGCTAGCGGGGGGGCCGACACAGATACGCAGTATTTT.

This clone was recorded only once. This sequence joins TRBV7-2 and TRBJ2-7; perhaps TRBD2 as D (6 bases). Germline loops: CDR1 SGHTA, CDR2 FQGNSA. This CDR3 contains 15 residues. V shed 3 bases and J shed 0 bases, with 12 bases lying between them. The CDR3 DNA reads TGTGCCAGCAGCTTGGGACTCATGAGCTCCTACGAGCAGTACTTC. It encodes CASSLGLMSSYEQYF.

For the CDR3, the DNA is TGCAGCGCAAACCTCAGGGCGTCAGGAAACACCATATATTTT. Translated, it gives CSANLRASGNTIYF. V is TRBV29-1 and J is TRBJ1-3; the D gene is possibly TRBD1 (5 bases). This CDR3 spans 14 amino acids. Between the trimmed V and J ends, which lost 7 bases and 4 bases, there was a span of 17 bases. Germline V gene lookup returns CDR1 SQVTM and CDR2 ANQGSEA.

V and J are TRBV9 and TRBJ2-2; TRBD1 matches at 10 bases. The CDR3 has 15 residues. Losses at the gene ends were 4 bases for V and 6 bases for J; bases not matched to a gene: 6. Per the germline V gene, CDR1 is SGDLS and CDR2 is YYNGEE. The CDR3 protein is CASSSRTGGSGELFF. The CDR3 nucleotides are TGTGCCAGCAGCTCACGGACAGGGGGGTCCGGGGAGCTGTTTTTT.

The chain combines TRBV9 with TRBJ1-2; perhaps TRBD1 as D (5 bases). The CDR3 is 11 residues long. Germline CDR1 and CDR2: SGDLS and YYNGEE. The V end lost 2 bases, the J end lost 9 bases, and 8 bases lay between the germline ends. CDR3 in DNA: TGTGCCAGCAGCGTGCAGGGTAGCTACACCTTC. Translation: CASSVQGSYTF.

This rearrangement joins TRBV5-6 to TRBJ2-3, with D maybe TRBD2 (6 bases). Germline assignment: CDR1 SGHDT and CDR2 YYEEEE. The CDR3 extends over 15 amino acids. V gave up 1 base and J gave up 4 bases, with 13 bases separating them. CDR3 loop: CASSLRGGSADTQYF. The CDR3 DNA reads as TGTGCCAGCAGCTTGCGCGGAGGGTCAGCAGATACGCAGTATTTT.

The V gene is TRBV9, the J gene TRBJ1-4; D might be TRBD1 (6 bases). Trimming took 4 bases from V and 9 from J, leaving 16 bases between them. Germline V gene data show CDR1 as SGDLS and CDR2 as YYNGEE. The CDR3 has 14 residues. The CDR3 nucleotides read TGTGCCAGCAGCCCCCACAGGGATGAGAAAAAACTGTTTTTT. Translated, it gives CASSPHRDEKKLFF. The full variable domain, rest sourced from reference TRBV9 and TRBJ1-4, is DSGVTQTPKHLITATGQRVTLRCSPRSGDLSVYWYQQSLDQGLQFLIQYYNGEERAKGNILERFSAQQFPDLHSELNLSSLELGDSALYFCASSPHRDEKKLFFGSGTQLSVL.

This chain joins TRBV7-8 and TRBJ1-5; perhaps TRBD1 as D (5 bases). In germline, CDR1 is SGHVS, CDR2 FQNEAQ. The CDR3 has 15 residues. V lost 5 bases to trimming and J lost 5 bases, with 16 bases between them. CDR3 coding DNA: TGTGCCAGCAGCGTTGGAGCGGGGGGATATCAGCCCCAGCATTTT. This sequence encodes CASSVGAGGYQPQHF.

The CDR3 loop is CASSSVGTGTSRGEQFF. The CDR3 coding sequence is TGTGCCAGCAGCTCAGTAGGGACAGGGACATCCCGGGGTGAGCAGTTCTTC. This rearrangement joins TRBV7-6 to TRBJ2-1, with TRBD1 matching over 9 bases. The CDR3 covers 17 residues. With V trimmed by 4 bases and J by 9 bases, 16 bases remained unmatched. Germline values: CDR1 SGHVS, CDR2 FNYEAQ.

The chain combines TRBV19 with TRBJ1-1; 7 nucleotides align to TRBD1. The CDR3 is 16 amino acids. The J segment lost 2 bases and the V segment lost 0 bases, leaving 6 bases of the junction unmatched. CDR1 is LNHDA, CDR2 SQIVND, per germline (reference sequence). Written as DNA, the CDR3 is TGTGCCAGTAGTATAGACACGGGACAGCTCAACACTGAAGCTTTCTTT. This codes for CASSIDTGQLNTEAFF.

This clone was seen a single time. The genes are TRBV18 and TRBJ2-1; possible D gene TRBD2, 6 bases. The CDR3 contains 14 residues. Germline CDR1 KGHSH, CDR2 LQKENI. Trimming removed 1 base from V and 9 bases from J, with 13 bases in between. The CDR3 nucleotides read TGTGCCAGCTCACCACGGGGGGACGGTCGTGAGCAGTTCTTC. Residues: CASSPRGDGREQFF.

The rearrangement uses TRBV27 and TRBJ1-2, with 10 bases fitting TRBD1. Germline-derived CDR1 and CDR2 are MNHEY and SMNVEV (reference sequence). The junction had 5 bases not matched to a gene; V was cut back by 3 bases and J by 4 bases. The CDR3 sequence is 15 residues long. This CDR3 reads CASSFSGQGFYGYTF. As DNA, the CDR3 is TGTGCCAGCAGTTTTTCGGGACAGGGGTTCTATGGCTACACCTTC.

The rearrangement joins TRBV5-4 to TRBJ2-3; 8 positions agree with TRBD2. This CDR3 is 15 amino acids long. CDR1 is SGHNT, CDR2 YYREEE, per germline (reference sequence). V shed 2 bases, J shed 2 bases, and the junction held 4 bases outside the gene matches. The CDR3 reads CASSLPGGITDTQYF. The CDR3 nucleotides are TGTGCCAGCAGCTTACCGGGGGGGATCACAGATACGCAGTATTTT.

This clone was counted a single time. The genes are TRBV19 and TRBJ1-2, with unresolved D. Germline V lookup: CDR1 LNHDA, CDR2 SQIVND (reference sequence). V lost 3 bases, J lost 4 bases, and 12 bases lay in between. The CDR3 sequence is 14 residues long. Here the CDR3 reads CASSIFNLPYGYTF. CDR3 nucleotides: TGTGCCAGTAGTATCTTCAACCTACCCTATGGCTACACCTTC.